These 6 T cell receptor beta chains came from one sample sequenced in a study of vaccination and CD4 T cells after COVID-19. This sample's treatment: approximately nine-day PBMC culture with coronavirus spike peptide pools or control peptides (ViraFEST assay). Their specific antigens are unknown. Sequenced with the Oncomine TCR Beta short-read assay was DNA taken from cultured CD4+ T cells. TCRdb recomputed calls from the PCR reads with MiXCR, one row per CDR3 protein. The data contain 13,000 or so distinct CDR3 sequences, approximately 40% of them singletons. Sequencing used CD4+ T cells from blood, cultured in vitro. The receptors shown here come from a human donor who had recovered from COVID-19.

This rearrangement joins TRBV12-3 or TRBV12-4 to TRBJ2-1, with D perhaps matching TRBD2 (5 bases). V shed 7 bases and J shed 6 bases, with 19 bases lying between them. The length of the CDR3 is 15 residues. The CDR3 nucleotides read TGTGCCAGCACCTCCGACTATTCACCCTTCAATGAGCAGTTCTTC. Translating gives CASTSDYSPFNEQFF.

This clonotype was observed a handful of times. CDR3 sequence: CASSGRWGDNTEAFF. In DNA, the CDR3 is TGTGCCAGTAGTGGACGGTGGGGGGATAACACTGAAGCTTTCTTT. The V call is TRBV19, the J call TRBJ1-1; tentative D call: TRBD1 (5 bases). Germline loops: CDR1 LNHDA, CDR2 SQIVND (reference sequence). The length of the CDR3 is 15 residues. V was clipped by 5 bases and J by 2 bases, with 15 bases between them.

This clonotype was seen only a few times. This chain connects TRBV4-1 to TRBJ2-2, with D perhaps matching TRBD1 (6 bases). Trimming pared 2 bases from V and 0 bases from J, leaving 16 bases between. Germline V gene data show CDR1 as MGHRA and CDR2 as YSYEKL. The CDR3 sequence is 18 residues long. CDR3 amino acids: CASSQTGTKRTNTGELFF. CDR3 in DNA: TGCGCCAGCAGCCAAACAGGGACCAAGCGCACGAACACCGGGGAGCTGTTTTTT.

This clonotype was counted only a few times. V and J are TRBV2 and TRBJ2-5; 12 bases align to TRBD2. The CDR3 covers 16 residues. The V gene's germline CDR1 is SNHLY and CDR2 FYNNEI. V shed 8 bases, J shed 1 base, and the junction held 8 bases outside the gene matches. The CDR3 bases are TGTGCCAGCGGATCCTCGGGACTAGCGGGCCAAGAGACCCAGTACTTC. Protein product: CASGSSGLAGQETQYF. Looking up the rest from reference TRBV2 and TRBJ2-5 gives the full variable domain: EPEVTQTPSHQVTQMGQEVILRCVPISNHLYFYWYRQILGQKVEFLVSFYNNEISEKSEIFDDQFSVERPDGSNFTLKIRSTKLEDSAMYFCASGSSGLAGQETQYFGPGTRLLVL.

The V gene is TRBV12-3 or TRBV12-4, the J gene TRBJ1-6, with D tentatively TRBD1 (6 bases). The CDR3 extends over 16 amino acids. Trimming left V 6 bases short and J 9 bases short, with 21 bases between. The CDR3 sequence is CASRLETGGGGSPLHF. CDR3 coding DNA: TGTGCCAGCAGACTCGAGACAGGCGGCGGCGGTTCACCCCTCCACTTT.

The V gene is TRBV20-1, the J gene TRBJ2-3, with 9 bases fitting TRBD1. The CDR3 contains 17 residues. Germline V gene data show CDR1 as DFQATT and CDR2 as SNEGSKA (reference sequence). After removal of 0 bases from V and 3 bases from J, the junction contained 10 bases not matched to a gene. CDR3 DNA sequence: TGCAGTGCTAGAGACCAAACAGGGGGCTCTATGACAGATACGCAGTATTTT. It specifies CSARDQTGGSMTDTQYF.